These T cell receptor beta chains were read from a single sample in a study of T cell responses to AZD1222 COVID-19 vaccine. TCRdb's copy holds only in-frame clones and misses some; the assay was immunoSEQ multiplex PCR. Here the sample spans fewer than 150,000 clones, 85% to 90% being singletons. This specimen consisted of peripheral blood, obtained on day 0 of AZD1222 vaccination. Receptors were obtained from an adult in good health. Each CDR3 is given without its conserved first and last residue. Not every row has a clone size; where given, it reads once, few, many or a size class.

cdr3_aa	cdr3_length	v_call	clone_size	j_call
ASSQRGPYTEAF	12	TRBV4-2	once	TRBJ1-1
ATRGAPPDTQY	11	TRBV5-1	.	TRBJ2-3
ASSTTSGWVTDTQY	14	TRBV27	.	TRBJ2-3
ASSEPGGEKLF	11	TRBV6-1	few	TRBJ1-4
ASSFQSYEQY	10	TRBV5-1	.	TRBJ2-7
ASSQRAGGGDTQY	13	TRBV14	.	TRBJ2-3
AWGGIRIDTQY	11	TRBV30	.	TRBJ2-3
AGSKTLYSNQPQH	13	TRBV6-4	.	TRBJ1-5
ASQGGGGRRDTQY	13	TRBV19	.	TRBJ2-3
ASSATGEFGGKLF	13	TRBV19	.	TRBJ1-4
SVSRSTGEGYGYT	13	TRBV29-1	.	TRBJ1-2
ASSGKTQETQY	11	TRBV5-4	few	TRBJ2-5
SASRANEQF	9	TRBV20-1	.	TRBJ2-1
ASSQLGDQPQH	11	TRBV3-1/TRBV3-2	.	TRBJ1-5
ASNNRGRGAF	10	TRBV27	.	TRBJ1-1
ASSLASHRGNTEAF	14	TRBV7-2	.	TRBJ1-1
ASSPDRSISYEQY	13	TRBV18	.	TRBJ2-7
ASTPQGGNYGYT	12	TRBV28	.	TRBJ1-2
ASSGGSWGDTQY	12	TRBV19	.	TRBJ2-3
ASSQDGTGDETQY	13	TRBV4-3	.	TRBJ2-5
ASTREGPRELF	11	TRBV11-2	.	TRBJ2-2
ASSSRAGPGYYEQY	14	TRBV11-2	once	TRBJ2-7
ASSEQGLANQPQH	13	TRBV4-1	.	TRBJ1-5
ASSGAAMNTEAF	12	TRBV9	.	TRBJ1-1
ATSGRFGGELF	11	TRBV7-2	.	TRBJ2-2
ASSPEGVEGNEQF	13	TRBV7-3	once	TRBJ2-1
ASSHGRYNEQF	11	TRBV11-2	.	TRBJ2-1
AWSRDMNQPQH	11	TRBV30	once	TRBJ1-5
ASTPQGSGANVLT	13	TRBV9	.	TRBJ2-6
ASSLVGEGTDTQY	13	TRBV11-2	once	TRBJ2-3